One sample yielded the 31 T cell receptor beta chains listed below, sequenced in a study of T cell repertoires in ileal Crohn's disease (dated by TCRdb to between 2018 and 2020). Receptors were amplified or captured by the immunoSEQ multiplex PCR assay. Imported from immuneACCESS, the table was reduced by TCRdb to in-frame sequences with V and J called. These copies leave out some clones; in studies compared against another copy, an unresolved V gene accounts for under half, and the cause of the remainder is not known. Here the sample has more than 25,000 clones; about 82% occur a single time. The ten largest account for roughly 19% of the sample. The sequencing sample was made of ileal tissue. All receptors derive from an adult with Crohn's disease.

This clone was recorded a few times. The chain recombines TRBV2 with TRBJ1-5, with 8 bases identical to TRBD1. CDR1 SNHLY and CDR2 FYNNEI come from the germline V gene. This CDR3 spans 14 amino acids. Unmatched junction bases numbered 4, after V lost 5 bases and J lost 4 bases. CDR3 sequence: CASSTGGGNQPQHF. The CDR3 nucleotides are TGTGCCAGCAGTACAGGGGGAGGGAATCAGCCCCAGCATTTT.

The chain recombines TRBV4-1 with TRBJ2-2; 7 nucleotides align to TRBD2. The CDR3 consists of 17 residues. Germline V lookup: CDR1 MGHRA, CDR2 YSYEKL. J was trimmed by 1 base and V by 0 bases; bases with no gene match: 5. The CDR3 spells CASSQDLASGNTGELFF. CDR3 bases: TGCGCCAGCAGCCAAGATCTGGCTAGCGGGAACACCGGGGAGCTGTTTTTT.

The chain recombines TRBV9 with TRBJ2-7, with TRBD1 matching over 8 bases. The CDR3 length is 15 residues. V dropped 4 bases and J dropped 5; count of bases not matched to a gene: 11. Germline CDR1 SGDLS, CDR2 YYNGEE. The CDR3: CASSSGAGTGHEQYF. The DNA of the CDR3 is TGTGCCAGCAGCTCGGGGGCCGGGACAGGCCACGAGCAGTACTTC.

This clone was detected once. This sequence joins TRBV5-1 and TRBJ2-5; D might be TRBD2 (5 bases). CDR1 and CDR2 from the germline V gene are SGHRS and YFSETQ. The CDR3 has 13 amino acids. Trimming shortened V by 0 bases and J by 7 bases, and 10 bases separated the two germline ends. The CDR3 DNA reads as TGCGCCAGCAGCTTGGAGGTCCGGGGGACCCAGTACTTC. It specifies CASSLEVRGTQYF.

Only one count was recorded for this clone. The CDR3, as DNA: TGCAGTGCGGGAGCCGGAGAGACCCAGTACTTC. Translating gives CSAGAGETQYF. The chain is built from TRBV20-1 and TRBJ2-5; possibly TRBD2 for D (5 bases). The CDR3 sequence is 11 residues long. Germline CDR1 is DFQATT and CDR2 is SNEGSKA (reference sequence). V gave up 6 bases and J gave up 4 bases, with 9 bases separating them.

The chain joins TRBV2 to TRBJ2-7, with 10 bases fitting TRBD2. V was clipped by 5 bases and J by 7 bases; unmatched bases: 17. This CDR3 region has 17 residues. CDR1 is SNHLY, CDR2 FYNNEI, per germline. CDR3 DNA: TGTGCCAGCAGTTTGACTCGGACATCCAGCGGGAGGGGAGAGCAGTACTTC. This gives the protein CASSLTRTSSGRGEQYF.

In its sample, this clone was seen a few times. The V gene is TRBV28, the J gene TRBJ2-1; 9 positions agree with TRBD1. Germline trimming cut 6 bases from V and 4 bases from J; bases unmatched to any gene: 7. This CDR3 is built from 15 residues. Germline CDR1 and CDR2: MDHEN and SYDVKM. CDR3 region: CASSPLGQGYNEQFF. CDR3 bases: TGTGCCAGCAGCCCGTTGGGACAGGGTTACAATGAGCAGTTCTTC.

The chain has TRBV20-1 and TRBJ1-1; D is uncertain. The V end was cut by 6 bases, the J end by 10 bases, with 12 bases between. Germline assignment: CDR1 DFQATT and CDR2 SNEGSKA (reference sequence). The CDR3 has 10 amino acids. This CDR3 is CSAALETAFF. DNA of the CDR3: TGCAGTGCGGCTCTGGAGACAGCTTTCTTT.

The chain joins TRBV21-1 to TRBJ2-1; the table assigns TRBD2, which was not confirmed against the DNA. TRBV21-1 is labeled a pseudogene. CDR3 size: 15 residues. CDR3 nucleotides: TGTGCCAGCAGCGCCCGGACTAGCGGGAGTTATGAGCAGTTCTTC. It codes for CASSARTSGSYEQFF.

This clone has more than one count but fewer than ten. V usage is TRBV29-1 and J usage is TRBJ1-2; D is possibly TRBD1 (5 bases). Germline loops: CDR1 SQVTM, CDR2 ANQGSEA. The CDR3 loop spans 12 amino acids. The V end lost 6 bases, the J end lost 6 bases, and 14 bases lay between the germline ends. Here the CDR3 DNA reads TGCAGCGTCGTTACAGGATTCGATGGCTACACCTTC. This gives the protein CSVVTGFDGYTF.

The chain uses TRBV19 and TRBJ1-5, with TRBD1 identical over 9 bases. The CDR3 has 16 residues. Germline CDR1 and CDR2: LNHDA and SQIVND (reference sequence). Losses at the gene ends were 4 bases for V and 7 bases for J; bases not matched to a gene: 11. The CDR3 reads CASSSPATQGAQPQHF. The CDR3 DNA reads as TGTGCCAGTAGTAGTCCCGCGACACAGGGGGCACAGCCCCAGCATTTT.

The chain uses TRBV9 and TRBJ2-5, with D possibly TRBD2 on 5 matching bases. Per germline, CDR1 SGDLS and CDR2 YYNGEE. The ends were cut back, 3 bases at V and 5 bases at J, with 11 bases in the middle. The CDR3 spans 13 residues. The CDR3 sequence is CASSEDSRETQYF. CDR3 DNA sequence: TGTGCCAGCAGCGAGGACTCGAGGGAGACCCAGTACTTC. The complete variable domain, with remaining parts taken from reference TRBV9 and TRBJ2-5, reads DSGVTQTPKHLITATGQRVTLRCSPRSGDLSVYWYQQSLDQGLQFLIQYYNGEERAKGNILERFSAQQFPDLHSELNLSSLELGDSALYFCASSEDSRETQYFGPGTRLLVL.

Only one count was recorded for this clone. V is TRBV5-6 and J is TRBJ2-2, with 7 bases matching TRBD1. Germline CDR1 and CDR2: SGHDT and YYEEEE. V was pared by 3 bases and J by 7 bases, with 12 bases of the junction left unmatched. This CDR3 has 16 amino acids. CDR3 sequence: CASSSDTGADLGELFF. DNA of the CDR3: TGTGCCAGCAGCTCGGATACAGGGGCGGATCTCGGGGAGCTGTTTTTT.

The chain joins TRBV5-4 to TRBJ2-7, with TRBD2 matching over 9 bases. The V segment lost 4 bases and the J segment 0 bases; nucleotides outside the gene matches: 2. Germline CDR1 SGHNT, CDR2 YYREEE (reference sequence). This CDR3 is 14 amino acids long. The CDR3 reads CASSPAGGSYEQYF. In DNA, the CDR3 is TGTGCCAGCAGCCCAGCGGGAGGCTCCTACGAGCAGTACTTC.

The chain is built from TRBV2 and TRBJ1-2; D unresolved. Germline lookup yields CDR1 SNHLY and CDR2 FYNNEI. This CDR3 has 16 residues. Trimming took off 1 base at V and 8 bases at J, with 20 bases between the two ends. This CDR3 reads CASSEEQNRPLTGYTF. CDR3 nucleotide sequence: TGTGCCAGCAGTGAAGAACAGAACCGCCCGCTTACGGGCTACACCTTC.

This chain links TRBV21-1 with TRBJ1-1. TRBV21-1 is recorded as a pseudogene. The CDR3 length is 14 residues. CDR3 region: CASSKLRDHTEAFF. Written as DNA, the CDR3 is TGTGCCAGCAGCAAATTGAGGGATCACACTGAAGCTTTCTTT.

This chain connects TRBV18 to TRBJ1-3; D possibly corresponds to TRBD1 (5 bases). The V end was cut by 6 bases, the J end by 4 bases, with 31 bases between. Germline V gene sequence: CDR1 KGHSH, CDR2 LQKENI. The CDR3 spans 20 residues. The CDR3 here is CASSSIFSRDWRSSGNTIYF. CDR3 DNA sequence: TGTGCCAGCTCCTCGATTTTCAGTAGGGACTGGCGAAGCTCCGGAAACACCATATATTTT.

The chain links TRBV5-1 to TRBJ2-5, with 12 nucleotides matching TRBD2. The CDR3 is 14 residues long. Germline CDR1 reads SGHRS; CDR2 reads YFSETQ. V was pared by 3 bases and J by 4 bases, with 1 base of the junction left unmatched. The CDR3 DNA reads as TGCGCCAGCAGCTCTAGCGGGAGGGGAGAGACCCAGTACTTC. The encoded protein is CASSSSGRGETQYF.

The chain couples TRBV19 to TRBJ1-1, with D perhaps matching TRBD1 (6 bases). The CDR3 totals 17 residues. Trimming cost V 5 bases and J 1 base, with 20 bases left between them. The germline gives CDR1 LNHDA, CDR2 SQIVND (reference sequence). The CDR3 protein is CASSVYRAHDSNTEAFF. CDR3 nucleotides: TGTGCCAGTAGTGTCTACAGGGCCCACGATTCGAACACTGAAGCTTTCTTT.

V gene TRBV27 combines with J gene TRBJ2-1, with 13 nucleotides matching TRBD2. V shed 6 bases and J 2 bases; nucleotides not matched to a gene: 4. The CDR3 loop spans 16 amino acids. From germline, CDR1 is MNHEY and CDR2 SMNVEV (reference sequence). CDR3 nucleotides: TGTGCCAGCAGCCGACTAGCGGGAGGTCCCTACAATGAGCAGTTCTTC. Amino acid sequence: CASSRLAGGPYNEQFF.

The chain uses TRBV19 and TRBJ2-3, with D perhaps TRBD1 (6 bases). The CDR3 runs to 14 residues. CDR1 and CDR2 (germline): LNHDA, SQIVND (reference sequence). V gave up 6 bases and J gave up 0 bases, with 10 bases separating them. CDR3 bases: TGTGCCAGTAGCCCACAGGGTAGCACAGATACGCAGTATTTT. It yields the protein CASSPQGSTDTQYF.

The chain carries TRBV2 and TRBJ2-7, with TRBD1 as a possible D gene (6 bases). V lost 6 bases and J 3 bases, leaving 15 bases between the germline ends. The germline CDR1 and CDR2 sequences are SNHLY and FYNNEI. The CDR3 runs to 14 residues. CDR3: CASRPVDRFYEQYF. CDR3 DNA sequence: TGTGCCAGCAGACCCGTGGACAGATTCTACGAGCAGTACTTC.

V gene TRBV11-3 combines with J gene TRBJ2-7, with 8 bases aligning to TRBD1. V lost 5 bases, J lost 6 bases, and 9 bases stayed unmatched. Germline-derived CDR1 and CDR2 are SGHNT and YENEEA. There are 14 residues in the CDR3. The CDR3 coding sequence is TGTGCCAGCAGCCCCACAGGGGGTTCGTCCGAGCAGTACTTC. As protein: CASSPTGGSSEQYF.

A note on this clone: Other nucleotide sequences in the sample specify the same CDR3. This chain uses TRBV19 with TRBJ1-3; D possibly corresponds to TRBD1 (5 bases). Trimming stripped 9 bases from V and 2 bases from J, with 8 bases between. The CDR3 spans 12 residues. The germline V gene has CDR1 LNHDA and CDR2 SQIVND (reference sequence). The DNA of the CDR3 is TGTGCCAGCCGGGGGGCTGGAAACACCATATATTTT. This codes for CASRGAGNTIYF.

The J gene is TRBJ2-3, the V gene TRBV5-1, with D perhaps matching TRBD2 (6 bases). Between the trimmed V and J ends, which lost 4 bases and 3 bases, there was a span of 18 bases. The CDR3 contains 16 residues. Germline V gene data show CDR1 as SGHRS and CDR2 as YFSETQ. For the CDR3, the DNA is TGCGCCAGCAGCCCCCGTAGCGGCTCTGGGACAGATACGCAGTATTTT. Translating it yields CASSPRSGSGTDTQYF.

The chain carries TRBV7-6 and TRBJ2-2; maybe TRBD2 (6 bases). This CDR3 region has 15 residues. Trimming removed 1 base at V and 6 bases at J, with 12 bases between. CDR1 SGHVS and CDR2 FNYEAQ come from the germline V gene. This chain's CDR3 is CASSLGGVGAGELFF. The CDR3 DNA reads as TGTGCCAGCAGCTTAGGCGGGGTCGGAGCCGGGGAGCTGTTTTTT.

V gene TRBV29-1 combines with J gene TRBJ1-4; 8 positions agree with TRBD1. Germline CDR1 and CDR2: SQVTM and ANQGSEA. The CDR3 loop spans 12 amino acids. The V gene end was trimmed by 7 bases and the J gene end by 2 bases; junction bases not matched to a gene: 0. This CDR3 reads CSGQGTNEKLFF. CDR3 in DNA: TGCAGCGGACAGGGGACTAATGAAAAACTGTTTTTT. The variable domain in full, completed from reference TRBV29-1 and TRBJ1-4, reads SAVISQKPSRDICQRGTSLTIQCQVDSQVTMMFWYRQQPGQSLTLIATANQGSEATYESGFVIDKFPISRPNLTFSTLTVSNMSPEDSSIYLCSGQGTNEKLFFGSGTQLSVL.

The chain uses TRBV15 and TRBJ2-2, with D perhaps TRBD2 (6 bases). V was shortened by 5 bases and J by 4 bases, with 14 bases between the two germline ends. From germline, CDR1 is LNHNV and CDR2 YYDKDF (reference sequence). The CDR3 totals 15 residues. The CDR3 nucleotides are TGTGCCACCAGCGGCACCGGGGGAGCCACCGGGGAGCTGTTTTTT. Translating it yields CATSGTGGATGELFF. Full variable domain (remainder filled in from reference TRBV15 and TRBJ2-2): DAMVIQNPRYQVTQFGKPVTLSCSQTLNHNVMYWYQQKSSQAPKLLFHYYDKDFNNEADTPDNFQSRRPNTSFCFLDIRSPGLGDTAMYLCATSGTGGATGELFFGEGSRLTVL.

CDR3 in DNA: TGTGCCTGGACCCGGGACAGGGGTTTTAATGAAAAACTGTTTTTT. This codes for CAWTRDRGFNEKLFF. The chain carries TRBV30 and TRBJ1-4; 10 positions agree with TRBD1. V lost 4 bases, J lost 4 bases, and 6 bases stayed unmatched. In germline, CDR1 is GTSNPN, CDR2 SVGIG (reference sequence). The CDR3 has 15 residues.

The chain combines TRBV6-1 with TRBJ2-3; D is perhaps TRBD1 (5 bases). V lost 8 bases and J lost 2, with 14 bases in between. This CDR3 is 14 amino acids long. Per germline, CDR1 MNHNS and CDR2 SASEGT. The CDR3 DNA is TGTGCCAGCGTACCCTCCAGGGCCACAGATACGCAGTATTTT. Amino acid sequence: CASVPSRATDTQYF.

The J gene is TRBJ1-5, the V gene TRBV30, with a possible D match to TRBD1 (6 bases). The V gene's germline CDR1 is GTSNPN and CDR2 SVGIG (reference sequence). The CDR3 length is 14 residues. V gave up 2 bases and J gave up 6 bases, with 14 bases separating them. DNA for the CDR3: TGTGCCTGGAGTCTCCCAGGGGTAGGTCAGCCCCAGCATTTT. Protein product: CAWSLPGVGQPQHF.